This T cell receptor (beta chain) was retrieved from a study of T cell changes during pregnancy in multiple sclerosis. Libraries were prepared by immunoSEQ multiplex PCR; TCRdb keeps only in-frame clonotypes and omits some of them. The data contain approximately 63,000 clones, roughly 91% of them seen just once; the ten biggest clones take up 1% to 1.5%. In germline, CDR1 is LGHNA, CDR2 YNFKEQ. CDR3 length equals 15 residues. V shed 0 bases and J shed 6 bases, with 14 bases lying between them. The receptor's source is a female donor in good health, enrolled as a control in a pregnancy study. This chain connects TRBV4-2 to TRBJ1-1; D gene unclear. The starting material was peripheral blood, obtained after pregnancy. The CDR3 protein is CASSQDRMRLAEAFF. Here the CDR3 DNA reads TGTGCCAGCAGCCAAGATCGAATGAGGCTTGCTGAAGCTTTCTTT.